This T cell receptor (beta chain) was profiled in a study of sequential checkpoint blockade in melanoma. The CDR3 has 15 amino acids. CDR1 is ENHRY and CDR2 is SYGVKD in the germline V gene. Trimming took 2 bases from V and 7 from J, leaving 14 bases between them. In its sample, this clone is medium-sized (0.01 to 0.1%). Treatment reported: randomized to nivolumab then ipilimumab (arm A) or the reverse (arm B). Generated by immunoSEQ multiplex PCR, the TCRdb table keeps only in-frame clones and is missing some. Of about 4,600 clones listed, roughly 50% are singletons. The rearrangement uses TRBV10-3 and TRBJ2-2; weak D call: TRBD1 (6 bases). The TCR comes from a human donor with melanoma. The sample here was CD8+ T cells sorted from blood (inferred from file names), taken from a patient given nivolumab and ipilimumab in sequence. DNA of the CDR3: TGTGCCATCAGTGAGGACAGGAAACCCAGCGGGGAGCTGTTTTTT. This codes for CAISEDRKPSGELFF.